This T cell receptor beta chain was documented in a study of T cell responses to AZD1222 COVID-19 vaccine. Worth noting for this clone: Its antigen is as yet unknown.

Recipients boosted at about 4 weeks or about 12 weeks are pooled. Germline assignment: CDR1 LNHDA and CDR2 SQIVND (reference sequence). The CDR3 contains 15 residues. V lost 7 bases to trimming and J lost 5 bases; unmatched junction nucleotides: 5. Sequencing used immunoSEQ multiplex PCR; TCRdb keeps in-frame clones, though not all of them. The sample has fewer than 200,000 clones; 85% to 90% are singletons. Findings of the study overall: The donor group comprised mostly white British people and more females; the analysis possibly underestimated clonal diversity.

This TCR was recovered from an adult who received the AZD1222 COVID-19 vaccine. The J gene is TRBJ2-3, the V gene TRBV19; 14 bases fit TRBD2. The sample consisted of peripheral blood, taken 28 days after the second AZD1222 dose. Here the CDR3 DNA reads TGTGCCAGTACTAGACTAGCGGGGGGGAAAGATACGCAGTATTTT. Protein product: CASTRLAGGKDTQYF.